The 9 T cell receptor beta chains presented below share a single source sample, sequenced in a study of identical twins. TCRdb reanalysed the 5' RACE reads using MiXCR and keeps one entry per CDR3 protein. This sample has about 570,000 distinct CDR3 sequences, with roughly 9.5% found just once. These data are also associated with another study on yellow fever vaccine responses in identical twins.

Sequencing input: PBMCs. All receptors derive from a young woman in good health.

This rearrangement joins TRBV7-1 to TRBJ1-6; maybe TRBD1 (6 bases). TRBV7-1 is an ORF for which the function is uncertain. Deletions cut 5 bases from V and 10 bases from J, with 18 bases between. The CDR3 contains 15 residues. As DNA, the CDR3 is TGTGCCAGCAGCCCAGGGGACTTTAGCGGGTCACCCCTCCACTTT. This encodes CASSPGDFSGSPLHF.

This clonotype has a handful of counts. The rearrangement uses TRBV27 and TRBJ2-7, with D perhaps given as TRBD1 or TRBD2 (5 bases each). The CDR3 extends over 13 amino acids. V was trimmed by 7 bases and J by 1 base, leaving 11 bases between them. The germline V gene encodes CDR1 MNHEY and CDR2 SMNVEV (reference sequence). The CDR3 loop is CASIGTESYEQYF. Written as DNA, the CDR3 is TGTGCCAGCATCGGGACGGAATCCTACGAGCAGTACTTC.

This clonotype was detected ten times or more. The rearrangement links TRBV29-1 to TRBJ2-7; 8 bases map to TRBD2. The CDR3 loop spans 13 amino acids. CDR1 and CDR2 (germline): SQVTM, ANQGSEA. With V trimmed by 4 bases and J by 2 bases, 4 bases remained unmatched. The CDR3 region has the DNA TGCAGCGTTGTGGGGACTAGAGCCTACGAGCAGTACTTC. This translates into CSVVGTRAYEQYF.

The table lists this clonotype with a few counts. The chain links TRBV5-6 to TRBJ1-1; no reliable D call. The CDR3 totals 14 residues. Trimming removed 5 bases from V and 1 base from J, with 12 bases in between. Germline CDR1 is SGHDT and CDR2 is YYEEEE. The CDR3 DNA is TGTGCCAGCAGGAAGAGGAGCAGGAACACTGAAGCTTTCTTT. As protein: CASRKRSRNTEAFF.

Points on this clonotype: One end of the junction fails to match germline, which may point to a read error. V is TRBV30 and J is TRBJ1-1; tentative D call: TRBD1 (5 bases). CDR3 length: 12 residues. Germline lookup yields CDR1 GTSNPN and CDR2 SVGIG (reference sequence). CDR3 nucleotides: TGTGCCTGGAGTCCCCTGGGACTAAAGCTCCTCTTT. Its protein product is CAWSPLGLKLLF.

This sequence joins TRBV5-8 and TRBJ1-6, with D perhaps TRBD1 (6 bases). Trimming took off 4 bases at V and 0 bases at J, with 14 bases between the two ends. CDR1 is SGHTS and CDR2 is YDEGEE in the germline V gene. The CDR3 is 17 amino acids. The CDR3 here is CASSETTGSSYNSPLHF. The CDR3, as DNA: TGTGCCAGCAGCGAAACCACAGGGAGCTCCTATAATTCACCCCTCCACTTT.

This clonotype turned up a few times. DNA for the CDR3: TGTGCCAGCAGCACGCTCCCTAGCGGGGGGGGAGATACGCAGTATTTT. This translates into CASSTLPSGGGDTQYF. The chain joins TRBV12-3 or TRBV12-4 to TRBJ2-3, with 12 bases fitting TRBD2. This CDR3 is built from 16 residues. J gave up 5 bases and V 6 bases, and 9 bases lay outside the gene matches.

This clonotype appeared a few times. CDR3 region: CASSLGRTGGVPSYEQYF. CDR3 in DNA: TGTGCCAGCAGCTTAGGGCGGACAGGGGGCGTCCCTTCCTACGAGCAGTACTTC. The genes are TRBV7-2 and TRBJ2-7; 11 bases agree with TRBD1. The V gene's germline CDR1 is SGHTA and CDR2 FQGNSA. Trimming cost V 1 base and J 1 base; bases outside gene matches: 9. The CDR3 runs 18 residues.

This clonotype was seen repeatedly, ten times or more. The chain recombines TRBV12-3 or TRBV12-4 with TRBJ2-3, with 7 bases lining up with TRBD1. This CDR3 comprises 16 residues. V lost 6 bases and J lost 4; bases outside the gene matches: 13. The CDR3 sequence: CASSQKRTGLADTQYF. DNA of the CDR3: TGTGCCAGCAGCCAGAAACGGACAGGTCTAGCAGATACGCAGTATTTT.